A single sample gave rise to the 26 T cell receptor beta chains below, sequenced in a study of CD4 T cells in relation to SARS-CoV-2 and coronaviruses. The assay was immunoSEQ multiplex PCR, and TCRdb's table has in-frame clones only and misses some. This table holds just under 30,000 clones, more than 70% found once. Antigen specificity for these receptors is unknown. Before the COVID-19 pandemic, during about 2011-2019, CD4+ T cells were taken from unexposed donors. The cells were cultured for around ten days before CD4+ T cells were isolated. The sequencing input was CD4+ T cells from PBMCs, cultured in vitro. The receptors stem from a human donor in good health.

The sample holds a few counts of this clone. The rearrangement joins TRBV7-2 to TRBJ1-4; D is perhaps TRBD1 (5 bases). The CDR3 consists of 12 residues. Germline-derived CDR1 and CDR2 are SGHTA and FQGNSA. V lost 1 base to trimming and J lost 8 bases, with 5 bases between them. CDR3 nucleotide sequence: TGTGCCAGCAGCTTAGGGGGGGAAAAACTGTTTTTT. As protein: CASSLGGEKLFF.

The chain uses TRBV3-1 (or the pseudogene TRBV3-2) and TRBJ2-1; 12 bases are shared with TRBD2. The CDR3 covers 18 residues. CDR1 and CDR2 (germline): LGHDT, YNNKEL (reference sequence). V was pared by 0 bases and J by 7 bases, with 10 bases of the junction left unmatched. CDR3 DNA: TGTGCCAGCAGCCAAGATAGGTCTAGCGGGGGGGTGGAGAATGAGCAGTTCTTC. It translates to CASSQDRSSGGVENEQFF.

V and J are TRBV5-1 and TRBJ2-2; a weak D match, TRBD2 (5 bases). Germline CDR1 and CDR2: SGHRS and YFSETQ. This CDR3 is built from 14 residues. V was trimmed by 7 bases and J by 4 bases, leaving 14 bases between them. The DNA of the CDR3 is TGCGCCAGCTCCCTCGACGGGATCACCGGGGAGCTGTTTTTT. Amino acids: CASSLDGITGELFF.

The CDR3 DNA reads as TGTGCCAGTAGTGCTCAGGGGAATTCACCCCTCCACTTT. This gives the protein CASSAQGNSPLHF. The chain couples TRBV19 to TRBJ1-6; D possibly corresponds to TRBD1 (6 bases). The germline V gene has CDR1 LNHDA and CDR2 SQIVND (reference sequence). V was shortened by 5 bases and J by 7 bases, with 9 bases between the two germline ends. CDR3 size: 13 residues.

This clone appeared a few times. The chain links TRBV6-1 to TRBJ1-5; no definite D call. The germline V gene encodes CDR1 MNHNS and CDR2 SASEGT. Trimming stripped 3 bases from V and 6 bases from J, with 3 bases between. This CDR3 is 11 amino acids long. CDR3 sequence: CASSEIQPQHF. CDR3 DNA: TGTGCCAGCAGTGAGATTCAGCCCCAGCATTTT.

J is TRBJ2-3 and V is TRBV2; TRBD1 matches 11 bases. Trimming at V came to 6 bases and at J to 3 bases, leaving 5 bases not matched to a gene. Per the germline V gene, CDR1 is SNHLY and CDR2 is FYNNEI. The CDR3 spans 15 residues. For the CDR3, the DNA is TGTGCCAGCAGCACCCGGGACAGGGGGACAGATACGCAGTATTTT. Amino acids: CASSTRDRGTDTQYF.

This clone has a single count. The chain is built from TRBV6-2 or TRBV6-3 and TRBJ2-5; the D is unclear. Germline V gene data show CDR1 as MNHEY and CDR2 as SVGEGT. The CDR3 runs 11 residues. The ends were cut back, 2 bases at V and 4 bases at J, with 2 bases in the middle. The DNA of the CDR3 is TGTGCCAGCAGTTACCTAGAGACCCAGTACTTC. Amino acids: CASSYLETQYF.

This clone was picked up one time. The chain combines TRBV2 with TRBJ1-1; D possibly corresponds to TRBD1 (6 bases). Germline V gene lookup returns CDR1 SNHLY and CDR2 FYNNEI. V was cut by 4 bases and J by 6 bases, with 12 bases left in between. This CDR3 has 13 amino acids. Here the CDR3 reads CASSGYEGAEAFF. CDR3 coding DNA: TGTGCCAGCAGTGGCTACGAGGGGGCTGAAGCTTTCTTT. The full variable domain, its missing parts supplied by reference TRBV2 and TRBJ1-1, is EPEVTQTPSHQVTQMGQEVILRCVPISNHLYFYWYRQILGQKVEFLVSFYNNEISEKSEIFDDQFSVERPDGSNFTLKIRSTKLEDSAMYFCASSGYEGAEAFFGQGTRLTVV.

This chain joins TRBV4-3 and TRBJ1-4; D may be TRBD1 (5 bases). Germline assignment: CDR1 LGHNA and CDR2 YSLEER. The CDR3 spans 15 residues. V lost 0 bases to trimming and J lost 10 bases, with 15 bases between them. DNA of the CDR3: TGCGCCAGCAGCCAAGAGAAGGGACCGGACGGAAAACTGTTTTTT. Translating it yields CASSQEKGPDGKLFF.

The chain links TRBV5-5 to TRBJ2-1, with TRBD1 matching 8 bases. This CDR3 is built from 14 residues. V lost 3 bases, J lost 7 bases, and 6 bases stayed unmatched. In germline, CDR1 is SGHKS, CDR2 YYEKEE (reference sequence). The CDR3 here is CASSWGQEGNEQFF. For the CDR3, the DNA is TGTGCCAGCAGCTGGGGACAGGAGGGGAATGAGCAGTTCTTC.

The chain joins TRBV25-1 to TRBJ1-5; D remains ambiguous. CDR1 is MGHDK, CDR2 SYGVNS, per germline. This CDR3 has 15 residues. Deletions cut 3 bases from V and 1 base from J, with 10 bases between. Written as DNA, the CDR3 is TGTGCCAGCAGTGATCCATCAAGGAGCAATCAGCCCCAGCATTTT. Translated, it gives CASSDPSRSNQPQHF.

This clone is large by share. This rearrangement joins TRBV3-1 (or the pseudogene TRBV3-2) to TRBJ2-2; D ambiguous. The germline gives CDR1 LGHDT, CDR2 YNNKEL (reference sequence). Trimming cost V 0 bases and J 1 base, with 12 bases left between them. The CDR3 is made up of 17 amino acids. As DNA, the CDR3 is TGTGCCAGCAGCCAAGATCCACGGCGGATGAACACCGGGGAGCTGTTTTTT. Its protein is CASSQDPRRMNTGELFF.

The chain is built from TRBV19 and TRBJ2-1; 10 bases fit TRBD2. V was clipped by 6 bases and J by 4 bases; unmatched bases: 9. The CDR3 extends over 16 amino acids. Germline values: CDR1 LNHDA, CDR2 SQIVND (reference sequence). The CDR3 reads CASSKRTSGHYNEQFF. Written as DNA, the CDR3 is TGTGCCAGTAGCAAGAGGACTAGCGGACATTACAATGAGCAGTTCTTC.

The chain is built from TRBV13 and TRBJ2-2; D not certain. The length of the CDR3 is 13 residues. Germline V gene sequence: CDR1 PRHDT, CDR2 FYEKMQ (reference sequence). The germline V and J ends were trimmed by 5 bases and 5 bases, with 9 bases remaining between them. The CDR3 bases are TGTGCCAGCAGCCGGAGCTGGACCGGGGAGCTGTTTTTT. Translated, it gives CASSRSWTGELFF.

J is TRBJ1-1 and V is TRBV9, with 7 bases matching TRBD1. The germline gives CDR1 SGDLS, CDR2 YYNGEE. The CDR3 is 14 residues long. V trimming: 6 bases; J trimming: 4 bases; junction bases outside the gene matches: 9. The CDR3 is CASNRGQQVTEAFF. CDR3 DNA sequence: TGTGCCAGCAATAGGGGACAGCAAGTCACTGAAGCTTTCTTT.

This sequence joins TRBV12-3 or TRBV12-4 and TRBJ2-7; 8 bases agree with TRBD1. With 2 bases clipped from V and 7 bases from J, the junction kept 4 bases outside the gene matches. This CDR3 comprises 13 residues. The CDR3 DNA follows: TGTGCCAGCAGTTTAATTCAGGGGGCAGAGCAGTACTTC. Protein: CASSLIQGAEQYF.

The chain carries TRBV29-1 and TRBJ1-5; 10 bases are a match to TRBD1. CDR3 length equals 17 residues. Per germline, CDR1 SQVTM and CDR2 ANQGSEA. J was trimmed by 0 bases and V by 4 bases; bases with no gene match: 9. This chain's CDR3 is CSVGVGQGSHSNQPQHF. In DNA form, the CDR3 reads TGCAGCGTTGGGGTGGGACAGGGGTCCCATAGCAATCAGCCCCAGCATTTT.

The chain combines TRBV3-1 (or the pseudogene TRBV3-2) with TRBJ1-2; D may be TRBD1 (5 bases). The CDR3 totals 14 residues. Trimming removed 5 bases from V and 0 bases from J, with 10 bases in between. CDR1 LGHDT and CDR2 YNNKEL come from the germline V gene (reference sequence). CDR3 DNA: TGTGCCAGCAGCGACGGGGGGACTAACTATGGCTACACCTTC. It yields the protein CASSDGGTNYGYTF.

The V gene is TRBV20-1, the J gene TRBJ1-2; D remains unclear. The CDR3 contains 14 residues. Between the trimmed V and J ends, which lost 7 bases and 5 bases, there was a span of 20 bases. CDR1 is DFQATT and CDR2 is SNEGSKA in the germline V gene (reference sequence). CDR3 sequence: CSVSDPEAAYGYTF. The CDR3 region has the DNA TGCAGTGTTAGTGACCCGGAGGCGGCGTATGGCTACACCTTC.

The chain uses TRBV5-1 and TRBJ1-3; D is perhaps TRBD1 (6 bases). Trimming shortened V by 4 bases and J by 2 bases, and 13 bases separated the two germline ends. CDR3 length equals 15 residues. Per germline, CDR1 SGHRS and CDR2 YFSETQ. The CDR3 here is CASSPWDNPGNTIYF. The CDR3 DNA reads TGCGCCAGCAGCCCATGGGACAACCCTGGAAACACCATATATTTT.

This clone appeared a single time. CDR3 residues: CASSPNTADQQYF. CDR3 sequence (DNA): TGTGCCAGCTCACCCAACACAGCAGACCAGCAGTACTTC. The V and J genes are TRBV18 and TRBJ2-7, with D unclear. Germline V gives CDR1 KGHSH, CDR2 LQKENI. V was cut by 3 bases and J by 8 bases, with 14 bases left in between. This CDR3 spans 13 amino acids.

The V call is TRBV6-5, the J call TRBJ1-3; D remains ambiguous. The CDR3 covers 11 residues. Germline CDR1 and CDR2: MNHEY and SVGAGI. V lost 7 bases and J lost 6, with 7 bases in between. CDR3 DNA sequence: TGTGCCAGCATAAGCCAAAACACCATATATTTT. Its translation is CASISQNTIYF.

The chain carries TRBV5-1 and TRBJ1-1; 7 nucleotides line up with TRBD1. V shed 2 bases and J 3 bases; nucleotides not matched to a gene: 4. Germline CDR1 SGHRS, CDR2 YFSETQ. This CDR3 is 14 amino acids long. Here the CDR3 reads CASSFKTGDTEAFF. The CDR3 DNA follows: TGCGCCAGCAGCTTTAAAACAGGGGACACTGAAGCTTTCTTT.

This chain links TRBV24-1 with TRBJ1-3, with D unclear. V was trimmed by 7 bases and J by 4 bases, leaving 19 bases between them. CDR1 is KGHDR and CDR2 is SFDVKD in the germline V gene. The CDR3 covers 16 residues. Here the CDR3 reads CATRPRGTLGGNTIYF. Here the CDR3 DNA reads TGTGCCACCAGGCCCCGGGGTACCCTGGGAGGAAACACCATATATTTT.

The chain joins TRBV4-3 to TRBJ1-1; no reliable D call. Looked up from germline, CDR1 is LGHNA and CDR2 is YSLEER. The ends were cut back, 4 bases at V and 0 bases at J, with 9 bases in the middle. The CDR3 length is 14 residues. CDR3 loop: CASSRADLNTEAFF. The CDR3 DNA sequence: TGCGCCAGCAGCCGTGCCGACCTGAACACTGAAGCTTTCTTT.

The rearrangement links TRBV27 to TRBJ2-7; 7 bases are shared with TRBD1. There are 14 residues in the CDR3. Germline loops: CDR1 MNHEY, CDR2 SMNVEV (reference sequence). V lost 9 bases and J lost 4; bases outside the gene matches: 12. The CDR3 sequence is CASKGSGGLYEQYF. CDR3 in DNA: TGTGCCAGTAAGGGGTCAGGGGGTTTGTACGAGCAGTACTTC.